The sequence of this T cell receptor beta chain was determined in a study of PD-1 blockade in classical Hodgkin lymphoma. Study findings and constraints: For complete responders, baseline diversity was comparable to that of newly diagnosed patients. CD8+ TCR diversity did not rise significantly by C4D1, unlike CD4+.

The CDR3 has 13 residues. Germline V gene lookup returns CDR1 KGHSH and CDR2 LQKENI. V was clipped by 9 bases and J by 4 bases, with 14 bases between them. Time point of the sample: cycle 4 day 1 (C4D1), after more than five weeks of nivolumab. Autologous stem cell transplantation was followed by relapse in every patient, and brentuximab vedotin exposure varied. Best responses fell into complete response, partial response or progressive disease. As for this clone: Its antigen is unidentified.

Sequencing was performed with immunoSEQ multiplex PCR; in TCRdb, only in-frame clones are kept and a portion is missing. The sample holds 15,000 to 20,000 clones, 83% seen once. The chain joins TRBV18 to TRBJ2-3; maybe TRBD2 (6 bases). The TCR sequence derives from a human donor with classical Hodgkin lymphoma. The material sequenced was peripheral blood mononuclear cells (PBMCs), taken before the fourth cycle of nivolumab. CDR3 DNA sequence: TGTGCCAGTACACTAGCCGTTGCAGATACGCAGTATTTT. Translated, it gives CASTLAVADTQYF.